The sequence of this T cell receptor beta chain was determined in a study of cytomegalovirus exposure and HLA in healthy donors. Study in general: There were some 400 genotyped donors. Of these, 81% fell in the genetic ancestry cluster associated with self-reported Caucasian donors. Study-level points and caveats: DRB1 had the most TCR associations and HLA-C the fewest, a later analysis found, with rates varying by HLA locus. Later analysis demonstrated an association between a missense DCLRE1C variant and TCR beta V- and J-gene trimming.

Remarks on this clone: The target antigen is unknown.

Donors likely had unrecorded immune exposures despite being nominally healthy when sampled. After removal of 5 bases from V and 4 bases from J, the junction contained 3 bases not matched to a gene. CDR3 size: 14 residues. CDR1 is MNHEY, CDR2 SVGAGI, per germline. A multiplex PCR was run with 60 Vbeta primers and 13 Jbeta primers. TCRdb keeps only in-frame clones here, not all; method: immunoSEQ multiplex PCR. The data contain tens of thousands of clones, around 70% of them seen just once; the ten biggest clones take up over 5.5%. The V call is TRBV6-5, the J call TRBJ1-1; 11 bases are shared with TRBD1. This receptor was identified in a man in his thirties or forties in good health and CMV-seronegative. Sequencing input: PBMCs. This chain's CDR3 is CASSGQGATTEAFF. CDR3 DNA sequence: TGTGCCAGCAGTGGACAGGGGGCGACCACTGAAGCTTTCTTT.